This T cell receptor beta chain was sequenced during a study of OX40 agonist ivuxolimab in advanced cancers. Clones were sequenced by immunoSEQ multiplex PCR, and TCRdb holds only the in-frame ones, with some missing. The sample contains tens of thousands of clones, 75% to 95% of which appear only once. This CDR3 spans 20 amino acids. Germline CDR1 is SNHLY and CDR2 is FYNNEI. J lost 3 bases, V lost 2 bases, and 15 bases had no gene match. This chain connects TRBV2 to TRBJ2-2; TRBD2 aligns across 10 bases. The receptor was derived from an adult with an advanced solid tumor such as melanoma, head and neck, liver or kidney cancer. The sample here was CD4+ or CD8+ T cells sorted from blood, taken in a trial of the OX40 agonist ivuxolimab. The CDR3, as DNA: TGTGCCAGCAGTGAACCCCAAGGCGGGGTTAGCGGGAGGTACACCGGGGAGCTGTTTTTT. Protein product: CASSEPQGGVSGRYTGELFF.